One and the same sample provided the 5 T cell receptor beta chains below, sequenced in a study of spatial heterogeneity in lung cancer. TCRdb re-derived calls from the 5' RACE reads in MiXCR, one entry per CDR3 protein. The data show roughly 120,000 distinct CDR3 sequences, with 9% to 15% seen just once and 15% to 20% held by the top ten. Time point given: blood at routine non-recurrence follow-up after resection. Whole RNA came from tumor, nontumor lung or frozen PBMC and was sequenced without being sorted. Material: PBMCs, obtained at follow-up. All receptors derive from a male donor with early-stage non-small cell lung cancer.

The V and J genes are TRBV7-2 and TRBJ1-1; tentative D call: TRBD1 (6 bases). Trimming removed 0 bases at V and 5 bases at J, with 10 bases between. Germline values: CDR1 SGHTA, CDR2 FQGNSA. This CDR3 comprises 14 residues. The CDR3 DNA is TGTGCCAGCAGCTTAGCGATAGGGGGGACTGAAGCTTTCTTT. Translating gives CASSLAIGGTEAFF.

The chain links TRBV2 to TRBJ2-3; 8 bases agree with TRBD2. V was clipped by 11 bases and J by 4 bases; unmatched bases: 8. Per germline, CDR1 SNHLY and CDR2 FYNNEI. This CDR3 is built from 13 residues. In DNA form, the CDR3 reads TGTGCCTGTGGCGGGGGGATAGCAGATACGCAGTATTTT. This sequence encodes CACGGGIADTQYF.

The rearrangement joins TRBV3-1 to TRBJ2-1; 10 nucleotides align to TRBD2. V gave up 4 bases and J gave up 7 bases; unmatched junction bases: 13. The germline V gene encodes CDR1 LGHDT and CDR2 YNNKEL (reference sequence). The CDR3 extends over 17 amino acids. CDR3 in DNA: TGTGCCAGCAGCCCCACCATGAGCGGGGGGGCGTGGAATGAGCAGTTCTTC. Its translation is CASSPTMSGGAWNEQFF.

This clonotype was observed at least ten times. The chain employs TRBV6-1 and TRBJ1-5; D is uncertain. CDR1 and CDR2 (germline): MNHNS, SASEGT. V lost 3 bases and J 6 bases, leaving 3 bases between the germline ends. This CDR3 spans 11 amino acids. DNA for the CDR3: TGTGCCAGCAGTGAGATTCAGCCCCAGCATTTT. Protein sequence: CASSEIQPQHF.

This clonotype came up a few times. The J gene is TRBJ2-1, the V gene TRBV28; D is unclear. The CDR3 extends over 15 amino acids. V lost 5 bases, J lost 0 bases, and 11 bases lay in between. The germline V gene encodes CDR1 MDHEN and CDR2 SYDVKM. The CDR3 region is CASSPRPLSYNEQFF. The CDR3 bases are TGTGCCAGCAGTCCCCGCCCGCTCTCCTACAATGAGCAGTTCTTC. Using reference TRBV28 and TRBJ2-1 for the parts outside the CDR3, the full variable domain is DVKVTQSSRYLVKRTGEKVFLECVQDMDHENMFWYRQDPGLGLRLIYFSYDVKMKEKGDIPEGYSVSREKKERFSLILESASTNQTSMYLCASSPRPLSYNEQFFGPGTRLTVL.